This is a list of T cell receptor beta chains from one sample in a study of T-cell memory formation after mild COVID-19. TCRdb independently ran MiXCR on the 5' RACE reads; one entry per CDR3 protein. This sample carries 100,000 to 150,000 distinct CDR3 sequences, roughly 6% of them seen once, and the ten largest clones take roughly 2%. The specimen sequenced was PBMCs or a T cell subset sorted from them (not recorded which). All receptors come from an adult woman who had mild COVID-19 (a few samples of this study predate the infection). Cell type and time point are not known. Each CDR3 is given with its conserved first and last residue. The order of the fields is D gene, clone size, J gene, V gene, CDR3 DNA, CDR3 protein. The D gene is left open where the match is weak. Size tells how often a clone was seen (once, few, many) or the class of an expanded clone, and some rows leave it out.

>-|many|TRBJ2-1|TRBV7-2
TGTGCCAGCAGCTTAGCATCCAGCTATGAGCAGTTCTTC
CASSLASSYEQFF
>TRBD2|many|TRBJ2-3|TRBV7-6
TGTGCCAGCAGCCCAGGTAGCGGGGGGGCTCCAGATACGCAGTATTTT
CASSPGSGGAPDTQYF
>-|few|TRBJ2-2|TRBV19
TGTGCCAGTAGGACCGGGACTTTGAACACCGGGGAGCTGTTTTTT
CASRTGTLNTGELFF
>-|few|TRBJ1-5|TRBV7-2
TGTGCCAGCAGCTTTCAGGGAAATCAGCCCCAGCATTTT
CASSFQGNQPQHF
>-|-|TRBJ1-2|TRBV12-3/TRBV12-4
TGTGCCAAATGGCAATATGGCTACACCTTC
CAKWQYGYTF
>TRBD1|few|TRBJ1-1|TRBV18
TGTGCCAGCTCACCGTCGACAGGGAGGACGACTGAAGCTTTCTTT
CASSPSTGRTTEAFF
>-|few|TRBJ2-6|TRBV5-1
TGCGCCAGCAGCCAGAAAACGTCCGGGCCAGGGACTGGGGCCAACGTCCTGACTTTC
CASSQKTSGPGTGANVLTF
>TRBD1|many|TRBJ1-3|TRBV29-1
TGCAGCGCCAGGGGGATGGGGAGCTCTGGAAACACCATATATTTT
CSARGMGSSGNTIYF
>TRBD2|few|TRBJ2-2|TRBV9
TGTGCCAGCAGCGTAGGTCCGGGAGGAGGCGCCGGGGAGCTGTTTTTT
CASSVGPGGGAGELFF
>-|many|TRBJ2-3|TRBV9
TGTGCCAGCAGCGTAGCGGCCGATACGCAGTATTTT
CASSVAADTQYF
>-|many|TRBJ1-1|TRBV6-5
TGTGCCAGCAGTTACAGGGTCATGAACACTGAAGCTTTCTTT
CASSYRVMNTEAFF
>TRBD2|-|TRBJ2-5|TRBV3-1
TGTGCCAGCAGCCAGGGGAGGGCCCAGTACTTC
CASSQGRAQYF
>-|many|TRBJ1-1|TRBV2
TGTGCCAGCAGTGTATCAGAACTTGGGACTGAAGCTTTCTTT
CASSVSELGTEAFF
>TRBD1|many|TRBJ2-5|TRBV12-3/TRBV12-4
TGTGCCAGCAGAATGACCGGGACAGAAGAGACCCAGTACTTC
CASRMTGTEETQYF
>-|few|TRBJ2-7|TRBV4-1
TGCGCCAGCAGCCAAGTCGAATTCGCCCAGGGCGAGCAGTACTTC
CASSQVEFAQGEQYF
>-|few|TRBJ2-5|TRBV25-1
TGTGCCAGCAGTGAATCGAGGTCCAGGGGCGGGCAAGAGACCCAGTACTTC
CASSESRSRGGQETQYF
>-|few|TRBJ2-2|TRBV7-2
TGTGCCAGCAGCTTAGGGCCAGGGCCCGGGGAGCTGTTTTTT
CASSLGPGPGELFF
>-|few|TRBJ1-2|TRBV18
TGTGCCAGCTCACCACCGGGGGGCGGCTATGGCTACACCTTC
CASSPPGGGYGYTF